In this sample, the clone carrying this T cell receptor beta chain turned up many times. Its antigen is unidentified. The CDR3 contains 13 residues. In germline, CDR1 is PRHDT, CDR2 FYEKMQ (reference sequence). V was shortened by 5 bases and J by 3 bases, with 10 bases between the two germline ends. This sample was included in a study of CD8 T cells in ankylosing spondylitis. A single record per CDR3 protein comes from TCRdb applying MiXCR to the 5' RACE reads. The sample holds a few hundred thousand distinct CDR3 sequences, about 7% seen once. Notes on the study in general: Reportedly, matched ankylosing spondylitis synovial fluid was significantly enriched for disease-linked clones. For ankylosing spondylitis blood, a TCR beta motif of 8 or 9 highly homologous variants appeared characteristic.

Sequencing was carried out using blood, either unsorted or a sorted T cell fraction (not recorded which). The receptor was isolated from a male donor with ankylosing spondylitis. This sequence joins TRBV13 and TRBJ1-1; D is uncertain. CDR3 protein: CASSPVRYTEAFF. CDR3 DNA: TGTGCCAGCAGCCCCGTCAGGTACACTGAAGCTTTCTTT.